This passage covers 23 T cell receptor beta chains from one sample sequenced in a study of T-cell reconstitution after alpha-beta-depleted transplantation in children. Unique molecular identifiers were incorporated into the prepared TCRbeta library. TCRdb used MiXCR to reprocess the PCR reads, holding one entry per CDR3 protein. Among 550,000 to 800,000 distinct CDR3 sequences listed, around 13% were seen once. The input for sequencing was PBMCs, taken before TCRalphabeta/CD19-depleted stem cell transplant. These receptors originate from a girl aged 2 to 9 with congenital amegakaryocytic thrombocytopenia, due to receive a stem cell transplant.

This clonotype came up many times. The rearrangement joins TRBV12-3 or TRBV12-4 to TRBJ1-1; weak D call: TRBD1 (6 bases). The CDR3 spans 12 residues. V dropped 5 bases and J dropped 6 bases, with 10 bases sitting between them. CDR3 protein: CASSRTVSEAFF. The CDR3 DNA reads TGTGCCAGCAGTAGGACAGTCTCTGAAGCTTTCTTT.

Notes on this clonotype: Germline and junction disagree at one end, which may indicate a read error. This rearrangement joins TRBV7-9 to TRBJ1-1; D is undetermined. The CDR3 length is 13 residues. In germline, CDR1 is SEHNR, CDR2 FQNEAQ (reference sequence). This CDR3 is CASSLAERTEALF. CDR3 sequence (DNA): TGTGCCAGCAGCTTAGCGGAGAGGACTGAAGCTTTGTTT.

The chain uses TRBV6-1 and TRBJ2-7, with 9 bases fitting TRBD1. The CDR3 covers 16 residues. After removal of 6 bases from V and 2 bases from J, the junction contained 11 bases not matched to a gene. Per the germline V gene, CDR1 is MNHNS and CDR2 is SASEGT. The CDR3 sequence is CASRAGTGQGTYEQYF. DNA of the CDR3: TGTGCCAGCAGGGCAGGTACGGGACAGGGAACCTACGAGCAGTACTTC.

This clonotype was seen repeatedly, ten times or more. The CDR3 sequence is CASSVDPPSSGNTIYF. The CDR3 coding sequence is TGTGCCAGCAGCGTAGATCCACCGAGCTCTGGAAACACCATATATTTT. The chain joins TRBV9 to TRBJ1-3, with D unresolved. The CDR3 extends over 16 amino acids. Germline lookup yields CDR1 SGDLS and CDR2 YYNGEE. Trimming removed 0 bases from V and 0 bases from J, with 10 bases in between.

This clonotype was counted at least ten times. The genes are TRBV20-1 and TRBJ2-1, with 8 bases that match TRBD2. This CDR3 is built from 13 residues. Looked up from germline, CDR1 is DFQATT and CDR2 is SNEGSKA (reference sequence). Trimming removed 1 base from V and 9 bases from J; junction bases left unmatched: 5. The CDR3 coding sequence is TGCAGTGCTAGAGCGAATCTAGCGGGTGAGCAGTTCTTC. Amino acid sequence: CSARANLAGEQFF.

This clonotype appeared a few times. This sequence joins TRBV21-1 and TRBJ2-3; the D call TRBD2 from the table was never checked on the DNA. TRBV21-1 is listed as a pseudogene. The CDR3 totals 15 residues. DNA of the CDR3: TGTGCCAGCAGCGAAGGACTACCTCCCCTTCATACGCAGTATTTT. This encodes CASSEGLPPLHTQYF.

The CDR3: CASSPEQLMNTEAFF. As DNA, the CDR3 is TGCGCCAGCAGCCCCGAACAGCTAATGAACACTGAAGCTTTCTTT. The V and J genes are TRBV5-1 and TRBJ1-1; D remains ambiguous. The V gene's germline CDR1 is SGHRS and CDR2 YFSETQ. This CDR3 has 15 residues. V lost 4 bases and J lost 0, with 13 bases in between.

This clonotype was seen more than once but under ten times. The chain joins TRBV5-1 to TRBJ2-7; TRBD2 agrees at 9 bases. The CDR3 spans 16 residues. Germline V gives CDR1 SGHRS, CDR2 YFSETQ. The V gene end was trimmed by 4 bases and the J gene end by 2 bases; junction bases not matched to a gene: 10. CDR3 DNA: TGCGCCAGCAGCCCCAAAGCGCTAGCGGGACCCTACGAGCAGTACTTC. As protein: CASSPKALAGPYEQYF.

This clonotype was observed a few times. This chain joins TRBV7-2 and TRBJ2-7; D is uncertain. CDR1 SGHTA and CDR2 FQGNSA come from the germline V gene. This CDR3 has 15 amino acids. V was cut by 0 bases and J by 5 bases, with 14 bases left in between. The CDR3 DNA sequence: TGTGCCAGCAGCTTAGCGGGCCTCCGAGGTCACGAGCAGTACTTC. Protein sequence: CASSLAGLRGHEQYF.

This clonotype was seen at least ten times. The V and J genes are TRBV12-3 or TRBV12-4 and TRBJ2-3, with D possibly being TRBD2 (6 bases). Trimming pared 5 bases from V and 6 bases from J, leaving 15 bases between. The CDR3 runs to 14 residues. CDR3 coding DNA: TGTGCCAGCAGTCCACCCGGGGGTTCCGATACGCAGTATTTT. Its protein product is CASSPPGGSDTQYF.

The table lists this clonotype with a few counts. The rearrangement joins TRBV20-1 to TRBJ2-5; 7 bases are a match to TRBD1. The V gene's germline CDR1 is DFQATT and CDR2 SNEGSKA (reference sequence). This CDR3 has 13 residues. The V gene end was trimmed by 2 bases and the J gene end by 4 bases; junction bases not matched to a gene: 4. The CDR3, as DNA: TGCAGTGCTAGACCGACAGGGATAGAGACCCAGTACTTC. It encodes CSARPTGIETQYF.

This clonotype occurred a few times. The rearrangement joins TRBV28 to TRBJ1-4; 7 bases match TRBD1. This CDR3 spans 13 amino acids. CDR1 is MDHEN, CDR2 SYDVKM, per germline. Trimming took 10 bases from V and 5 from J; bases not matched to a gene: 7. In DNA form, the CDR3 reads TGTGCCACCAACAGGGGTGGGAATGAAAAACTGTTTTTT. This gives the protein CATNRGGNEKLFF.

This clonotype has a single count. A far larger clone is one base from this, pointing to a likely read error. This chain uses TRBV12-3 or TRBV12-4 with TRBJ2-1; 7 bases agree with TRBD2. There are 13 residues in the CDR3. The CDR3 reads CPSSASGYNEQFF. The CDR3 region has the DNA TGTCCCAGCAGTGCTAGCGGTTACAATGAGCAGTTCTTC.

The sample holds many counts of this clonotype. The V call is TRBV28, the J call TRBJ1-1, with a tentative D call TRBD1 (5 bases). There are 16 residues in the CDR3. The germline V gene has CDR1 MDHEN and CDR2 SYDVKM. V was clipped by 3 bases and J by 7 bases, with 21 bases between them. The CDR3 coding sequence is TGTGCCAGCAGTTTGGGGGGGAATCCAGGGAACTATGAAGCTTTCTTT. Translating gives CASSLGGNPGNYEAFF. The full variable domain, in which reference TRBV28 and TRBJ1-1 provide the parts outside the CDR3, is DVKVTQSSRYLVKRTGEKVFLECVQDMDHENMFWYRQDPGLGLRLIYFSYDVKMKEKGDIPEGYSVSREKKERFSLILESASTNQTSMYLCASSLGGNPGNYEAFFGQGTRLTVV.

This clonotype turned up a few times. V is TRBV7-6 and J is TRBJ2-7; D might be TRBD2 (5 bases). Trimming cost V 1 base and J 6 bases, with 10 bases left between them. The germline CDR1 and CDR2 sequences are SGHVS and FNYEAQ. This CDR3 spans 13 amino acids. CDR3 DNA sequence: TGTGCCAGCAGCTTAGGTGGGGAGAGCGAGCAGTACTTC. Its translation is CASSLGGESEQYF.

The CDR3 sequence is CASSPRLAGGRNIQYF. In nucleotides, the CDR3 is TGTGCCAGCAGCCCCCGACTAGCGGGAGGGCGGAACATTCAGTACTTC. This chain connects TRBV7-8 to TRBJ2-4, with TRBD2 matching over 14 bases. CDR1 and CDR2 from the germline V gene are SGHVS and FQNEAQ. This CDR3 is 16 amino acids long. J gave up 7 bases and V 5 bases, and 7 bases lay outside the gene matches.

This chain connects TRBV6-5 to TRBJ2-3, with D possibly being TRBD2 (5 bases). This CDR3 is 16 amino acids long. V was trimmed by 0 bases and J by 2 bases, leaving 12 bases between them. Per the germline V gene, CDR1 is MNHEY and CDR2 is SVGAGI. In DNA form, the CDR3 reads TGTGCCAGCAGTTACTCTCGGCGGGCTACCACAGATACGCAGTATTTT. Translating gives CASSYSRRATTDTQYF.

The chain uses TRBV2 and TRBJ2-3; D is possibly TRBD1 (6 bases). This CDR3 spans 14 amino acids. V lost 6 bases to trimming and J lost 3 bases, with 13 bases between them. The germline CDR1 and CDR2 sequences are SNHLY and FYNNEI. CDR3 coding DNA: TGTGCCAGCAGGGAACAGGGTGGGACAGATACGCAGTATTTT. It translates to CASREQGGTDTQYF.

This clonotype was detected many times. The CDR3: CASSRFTGGYNEQFF. The CDR3 bases are TGCGCCAGCAGCAGATTTACAGGGGGGTACAATGAGCAGTTCTTC. The V gene is TRBV4-1, the J gene TRBJ2-1; 8 positions agree with TRBD1. With 5 bases clipped from V and 4 bases from J, the junction kept 7 bases outside the gene matches. This CDR3 contains 15 residues. Germline V gene lookup returns CDR1 MGHRA and CDR2 YSYEKL.

This clonotype showed up many times. The rearrangement links TRBV28 to TRBJ1-5; 7 nucleotides match TRBD1. Trimming cost V 2 bases and J 11 bases; bases outside gene matches: 12. Germline V gene sequence: CDR1 MDHEN, CDR2 SYDVKM. CDR3 length equals 15 residues. CDR3 bases: TGTGCCAGCAGTTTAAGGCTGACAGGGACCTCCGCCCAGCATTTT. This gives the protein CASSLRLTGTSAQHF.

This clonotype was observed once. The chain combines TRBV18 with TRBJ1-1, with TRBD1 identical over 7 bases. Germline V gene data show CDR1 as KGHSH and CDR2 as LQKENI. This CDR3 region has 12 residues. Trimming took 7 bases from V and 8 from J; bases not matched to a gene: 7. CDR3 region: CASYSGQLEAFF. The CDR3 nucleotides read TGTGCCAGCTACTCGGGACAGCTCGAAGCTTTCTTT.

The chain carries TRBV5-1 and TRBJ2-2; 12 nucleotides line up with TRBD1. CDR1 SGHRS and CDR2 YFSETQ come from the germline V gene. This CDR3 comprises 17 residues. J was trimmed by 7 bases and V by 4 bases; bases with no gene match: 11. The CDR3, as DNA: TGCGCCAGCAGCCGCCTCGGGACAGGGGGCTTTGGCGGGGAGCTGTTTTTT. Amino acids: CASSRLGTGGFGGELFF.

This chain joins TRBV24-1 and TRBJ2-1, with TRBD1 identical over 9 bases. V trimming: 1 base; J trimming: 4 bases; junction bases outside the gene matches: 13. Germline V gene data show CDR1 as KGHDR and CDR2 as SFDVKD. The length of the CDR3 is 19 residues. This chain's CDR3 is CATSDFRDREAGRYNEQFF. CDR3 nucleotide sequence: TGTGCCACCAGTGATTTTCGGGACAGGGAAGCGGGCCGTTACAATGAGCAGTTCTTC.